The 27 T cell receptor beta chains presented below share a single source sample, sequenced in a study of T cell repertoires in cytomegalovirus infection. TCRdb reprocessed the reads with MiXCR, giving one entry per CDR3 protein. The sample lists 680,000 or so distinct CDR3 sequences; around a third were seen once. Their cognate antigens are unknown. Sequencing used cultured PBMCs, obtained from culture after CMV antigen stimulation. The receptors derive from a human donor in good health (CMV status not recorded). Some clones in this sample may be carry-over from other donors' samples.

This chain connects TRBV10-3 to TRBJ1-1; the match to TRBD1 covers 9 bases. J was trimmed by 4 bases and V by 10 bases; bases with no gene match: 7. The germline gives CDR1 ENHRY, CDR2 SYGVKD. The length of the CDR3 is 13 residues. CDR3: CATLTGGLTEAFF. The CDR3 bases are TGTGCCACCCTAACAGGGGGCCTCACTGAAGCTTTCTTT.

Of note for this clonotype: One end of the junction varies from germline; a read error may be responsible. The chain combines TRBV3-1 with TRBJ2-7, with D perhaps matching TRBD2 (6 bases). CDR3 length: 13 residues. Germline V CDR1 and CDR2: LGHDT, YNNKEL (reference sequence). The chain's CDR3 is CASSQGSGVEQYF. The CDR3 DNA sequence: TGTGCCAGCAGTCAAGGGTCGGGGGTCGAGCAGTACTTC.

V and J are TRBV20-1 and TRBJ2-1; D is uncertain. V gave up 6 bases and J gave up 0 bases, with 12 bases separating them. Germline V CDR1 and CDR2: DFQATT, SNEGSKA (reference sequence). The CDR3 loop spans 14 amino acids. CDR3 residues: CSAIDGSSYNEQFF. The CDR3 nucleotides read TGCAGTGCAATCGACGGAAGCTCCTACAATGAGCAGTTCTTC.

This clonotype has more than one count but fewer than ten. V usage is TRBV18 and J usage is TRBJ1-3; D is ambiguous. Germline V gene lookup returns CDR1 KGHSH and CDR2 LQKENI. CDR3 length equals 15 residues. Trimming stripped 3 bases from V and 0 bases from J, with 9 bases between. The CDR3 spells CASSPSQSSGNTIYF. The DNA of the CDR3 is TGTGCCAGCTCACCCTCACAGAGCTCTGGAAACACCATATATTTT.

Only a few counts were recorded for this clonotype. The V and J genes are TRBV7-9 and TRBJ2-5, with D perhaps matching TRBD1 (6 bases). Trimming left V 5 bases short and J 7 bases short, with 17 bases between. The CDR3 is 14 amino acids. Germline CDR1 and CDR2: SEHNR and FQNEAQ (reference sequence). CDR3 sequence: CASSHRASAGTQYF. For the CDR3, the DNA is TGTGCCAGCAGCCACAGGGCCAGCGCTGGGACCCAGTACTTC.

Written as DNA, the CDR3 is TGCGCCAGCAGCCAAGAGCCCGGGCAGTATTCACCCCTCCACTTT. Residues: CASSQEPGQYSPLHF. This chain connects TRBV4-1 to TRBJ1-6; D is ambiguous. The CDR3 consists of 15 residues. V was cut by 0 bases and J by 8 bases, with 11 bases left in between. Germline V CDR1 and CDR2: MGHRA, YSYEKL.

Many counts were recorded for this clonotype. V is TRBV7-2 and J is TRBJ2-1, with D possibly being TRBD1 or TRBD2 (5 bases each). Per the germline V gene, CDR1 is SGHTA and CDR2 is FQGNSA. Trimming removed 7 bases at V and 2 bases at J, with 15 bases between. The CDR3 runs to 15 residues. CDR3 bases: TGTGCCAGCACCGACCGGGACGGAGCCTACAATGAGCAGTTCTTC. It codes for CASTDRDGAYNEQFF.

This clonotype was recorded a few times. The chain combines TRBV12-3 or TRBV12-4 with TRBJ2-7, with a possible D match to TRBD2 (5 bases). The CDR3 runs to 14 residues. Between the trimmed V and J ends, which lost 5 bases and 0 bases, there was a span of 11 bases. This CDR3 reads CASSRPGSSYEQYF. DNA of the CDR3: TGTGCCAGCAGTCGACCGGGGTCCTCCTACGAGCAGTACTTC.

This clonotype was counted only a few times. The CDR3 bases are TGTGCCAGCAGTTACTCCGGGAGATCATCGGATGAGCAGTTCTTC. This sequence encodes CASSYSGRSSDEQFF. The chain employs TRBV6-6 and TRBJ2-1, with D possibly being TRBD2 (6 bases). Germline assignment: CDR1 MNHNY and CDR2 SVGAGI (reference sequence). V was cut by 0 bases and J by 8 bases, with 14 bases left in between. CDR3 size: 15 residues.

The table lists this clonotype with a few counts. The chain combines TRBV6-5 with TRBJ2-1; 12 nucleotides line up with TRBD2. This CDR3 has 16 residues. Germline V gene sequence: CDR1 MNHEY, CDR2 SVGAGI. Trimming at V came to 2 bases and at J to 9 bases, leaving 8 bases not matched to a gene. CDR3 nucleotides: TGTGCCAGCAGTTACGGGGGACTAGCGGGCCCAAGTGAGCAGTTCTTC. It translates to CASSYGGLAGPSEQFF.

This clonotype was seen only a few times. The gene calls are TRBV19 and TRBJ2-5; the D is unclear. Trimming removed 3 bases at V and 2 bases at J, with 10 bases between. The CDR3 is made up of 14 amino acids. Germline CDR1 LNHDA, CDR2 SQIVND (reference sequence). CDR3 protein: CASSIVGIQETQYF. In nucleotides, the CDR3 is TGTGCCAGTAGTATTGTAGGTATTCAAGAGACCCAGTACTTC.

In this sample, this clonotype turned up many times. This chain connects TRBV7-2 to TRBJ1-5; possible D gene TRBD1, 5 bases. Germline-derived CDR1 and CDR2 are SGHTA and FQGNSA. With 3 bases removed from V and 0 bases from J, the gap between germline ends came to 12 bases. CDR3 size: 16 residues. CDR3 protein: CASSFRAGISNQPQHF. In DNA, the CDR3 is TGTGCCAGCAGCTTTAGAGCAGGGATTAGCAATCAGCCCCAGCATTTT.

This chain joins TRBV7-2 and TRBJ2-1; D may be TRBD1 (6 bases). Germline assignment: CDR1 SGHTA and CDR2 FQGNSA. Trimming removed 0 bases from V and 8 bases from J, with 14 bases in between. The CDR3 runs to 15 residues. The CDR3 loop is CASSLASGRGDEQFF. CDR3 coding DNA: TGTGCCAGCAGCTTAGCCTCCGGCAGGGGCGATGAGCAGTTCTTC.

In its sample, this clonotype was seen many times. CDR3 protein: CASSSRTSGGFTQYF. CDR3 in DNA: TGTGCCAGCAGCTCCAGGACTAGCGGGGGGTTTACGCAGTATTTT. V and J are TRBV7-2 and TRBJ2-3, with 14 bases aligning to TRBD2. The ends lost 4 bases at V and 8 bases at J; junction bases unmatched: 5. CDR1 SGHTA and CDR2 FQGNSA come from the germline V gene. This CDR3 spans 15 amino acids.

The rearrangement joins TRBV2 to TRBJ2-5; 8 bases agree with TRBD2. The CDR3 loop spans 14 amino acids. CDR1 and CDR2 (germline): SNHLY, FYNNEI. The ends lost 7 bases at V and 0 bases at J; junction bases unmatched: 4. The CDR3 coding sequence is TGTGCCAGCACCGCGCGGGGGGACCAAGAGACCCAGTACTTC. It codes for CASTARGDQETQYF.

CDR3 loop: CASRDRFVTSGGPILSYNEQFF. Written as DNA, the CDR3 is TGTGCCAGCAGGGATAGGTTCGTTACTAGCGGGGGGCCAATACTCTCCTACAATGAGCAGTTCTTC. J is TRBJ2-1 and V is TRBV7-9; 12 bases are shared with TRBD2. Germline V gene data show CDR1 as SEHNR and CDR2 as FQNEAQ (reference sequence). The V gene end was trimmed by 6 bases and the J gene end by 0 bases; junction bases not matched to a gene: 21. The CDR3 spans 22 residues. Filled out from reference TRBV7-9 and TRBJ2-1, the complete variable domain reads DTGVSQNPRHKITKRGQNVTFRCDPISEHNRLYWYRQTLGQGPEFLTYFQNEAQLEKSRLLSDRFSAERPKGSFSTLEIQRTEQGDSAMYLCASRDRFVTSGGPILSYNEQFFGPGTRLTVL.

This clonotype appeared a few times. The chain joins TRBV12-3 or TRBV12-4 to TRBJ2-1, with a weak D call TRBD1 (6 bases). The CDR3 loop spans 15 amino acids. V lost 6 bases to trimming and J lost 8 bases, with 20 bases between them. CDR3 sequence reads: CASREGIYGGHEQFF. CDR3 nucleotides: TGTGCCAGCAGAGAGGGAATTTATGGGGGCCATGAGCAGTTCTTC.

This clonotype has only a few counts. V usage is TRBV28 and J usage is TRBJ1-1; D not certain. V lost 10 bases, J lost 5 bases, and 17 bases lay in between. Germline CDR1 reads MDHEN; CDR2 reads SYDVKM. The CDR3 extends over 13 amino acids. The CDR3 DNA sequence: TGTGCCATCGTGGAGAAGGGCGTAACTGAAGCTTTCTTT. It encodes CAIVEKGVTEAFF.

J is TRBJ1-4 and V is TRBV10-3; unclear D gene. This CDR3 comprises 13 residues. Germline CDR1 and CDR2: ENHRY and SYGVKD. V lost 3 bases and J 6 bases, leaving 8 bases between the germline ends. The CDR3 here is CAISEEGYEKLFF. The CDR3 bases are TGTGCCATCAGTGAAGAGGGATATGAAAAACTGTTTTTT.

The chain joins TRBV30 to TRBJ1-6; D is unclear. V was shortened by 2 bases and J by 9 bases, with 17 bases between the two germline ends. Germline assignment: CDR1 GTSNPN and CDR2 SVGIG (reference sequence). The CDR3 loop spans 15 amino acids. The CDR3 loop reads CAWSPPGYRGSPLHF. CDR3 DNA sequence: TGTGCCTGGAGTCCCCCAGGTTATCGAGGTTCACCCCTCCACTTT.

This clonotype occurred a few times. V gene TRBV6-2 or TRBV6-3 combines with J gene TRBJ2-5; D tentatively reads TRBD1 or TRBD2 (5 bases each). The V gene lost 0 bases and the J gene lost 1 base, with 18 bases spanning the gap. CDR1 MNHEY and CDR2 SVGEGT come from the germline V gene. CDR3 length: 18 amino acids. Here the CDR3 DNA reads TGTGCCAGCAGTTACTCGACGGTGTGGGGGATAGTCCAAGAGACCCAGTACTTC. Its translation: CASSYSTVWGIVQETQYF.

The CDR3 spells CASAGGWNTEAFF. The CDR3 region has the DNA TGTGCCAGCGCGGGGGGGTGGAACACTGAAGCTTTCTTT. V gene TRBV4-2 combines with J gene TRBJ1-1, with a tentative D call TRBD1 (5 bases). CDR1 and CDR2 from the germline V gene are LGHNA and YNFKEQ. The V end lost 8 bases, the J end lost 1 base, and 11 bases lay between the germline ends. The CDR3 runs to 13 residues.

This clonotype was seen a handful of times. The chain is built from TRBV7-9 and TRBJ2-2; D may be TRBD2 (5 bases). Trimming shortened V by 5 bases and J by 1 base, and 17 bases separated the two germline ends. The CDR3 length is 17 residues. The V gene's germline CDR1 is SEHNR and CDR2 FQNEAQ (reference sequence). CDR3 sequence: CASSPPWRSENTGELFF. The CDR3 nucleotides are TGTGCCAGCAGCCCACCCTGGAGGTCGGAGAACACCGGGGAGCTGTTTTTT. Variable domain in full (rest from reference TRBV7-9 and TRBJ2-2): DTGVSQNPRHKITKRGQNVTFRCDPISEHNRLYWYRQTLGQGPEFLTYFQNEAQLEKSRLLSDRFSAERPKGSFSTLEIQRTEQGDSAMYLCASSPPWRSENTGELFFGEGSRLTVL.

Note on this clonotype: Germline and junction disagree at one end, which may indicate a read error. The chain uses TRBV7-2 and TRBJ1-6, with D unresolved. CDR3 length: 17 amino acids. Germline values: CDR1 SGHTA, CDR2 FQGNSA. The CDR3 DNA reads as TGTGCCAGCAGCCCTCGGGGAGCGAGCTCCTATAATTCACCCCTCGTCTTT. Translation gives CASSPRGASSYNSPLVF.

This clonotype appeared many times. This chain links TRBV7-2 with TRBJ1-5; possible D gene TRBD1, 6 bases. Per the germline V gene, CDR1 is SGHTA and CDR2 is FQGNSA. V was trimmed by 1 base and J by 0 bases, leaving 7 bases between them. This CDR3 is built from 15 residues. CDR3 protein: CASSLGQASNQPQHF. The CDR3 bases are TGTGCCAGCAGCTTAGGACAGGCTAGCAATCAGCCCCAGCATTTT.

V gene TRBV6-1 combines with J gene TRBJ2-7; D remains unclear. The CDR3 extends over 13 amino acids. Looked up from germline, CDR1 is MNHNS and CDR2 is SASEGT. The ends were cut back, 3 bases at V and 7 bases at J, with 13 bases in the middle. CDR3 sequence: CASSEEPSDEQYF. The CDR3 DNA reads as TGTGCCAGCAGTGAGGAGCCCTCAGATGAGCAGTACTTC.

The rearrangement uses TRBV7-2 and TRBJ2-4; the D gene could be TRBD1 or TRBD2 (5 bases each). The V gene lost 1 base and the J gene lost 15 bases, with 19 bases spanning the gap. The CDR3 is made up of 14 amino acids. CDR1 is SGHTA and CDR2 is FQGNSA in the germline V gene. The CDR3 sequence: CASSLGPPPGRRYF. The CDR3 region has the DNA TGTGCCAGCAGCTTAGGGCCCCCCCCGGGGCGGAGGTACTTC.